This TCR beta chain was recovered during a study of T cell responses to AZD1222 COVID-19 vaccine. In germline, CDR1 is GTSNPN, CDR2 SVGIG (reference sequence). The CDR3 totals 13 residues. With 0 bases removed from V and 9 bases from J, the gap between germline ends came to 12 bases. TCRdb's copy holds only in-frame clones and misses some; the assay was immunoSEQ multiplex PCR. The table includes 120,000 to 150,000 clones, about 91% detected once. This sample comprised peripheral blood, obtained on day 0 of MenACWY control vaccination. This TCR came from an adult in good health. The chain uses TRBV30 and TRBJ2-1; D is uncertain. CDR3 sequence (DNA): TGTGCCTGGAGTGTAAATAGTAGGTTTGAGCAGTTCTTC. This gives the protein CAWSVNSRFEQFF.